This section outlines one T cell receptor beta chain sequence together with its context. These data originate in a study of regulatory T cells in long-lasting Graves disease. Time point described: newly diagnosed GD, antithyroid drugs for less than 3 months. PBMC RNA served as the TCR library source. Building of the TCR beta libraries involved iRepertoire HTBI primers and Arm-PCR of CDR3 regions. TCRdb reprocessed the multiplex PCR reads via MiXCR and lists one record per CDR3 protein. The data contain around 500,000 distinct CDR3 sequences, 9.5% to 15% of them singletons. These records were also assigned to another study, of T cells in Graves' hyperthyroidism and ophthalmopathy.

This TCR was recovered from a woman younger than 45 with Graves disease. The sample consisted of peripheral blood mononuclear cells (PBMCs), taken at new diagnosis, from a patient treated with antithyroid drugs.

DNA of the CDR3: TGTGCCAGCTGGGAGGGCCGGGGACCCTACAATGAGCAGTTCTTC. It yields the protein CASWEGRGPYNEQFF. The chain carries TRBV2 and TRBJ2-1; 7 positions agree with TRBD2. CDR1 is SNHLY and CDR2 is FYNNEI in the germline V gene. The CDR3 runs 15 residues. V shed 8 bases and J 2 bases; nucleotides not matched to a gene: 9.